The present entry profiles one T cell receptor beta chain with its context. The antigen is undetermined. This sample is drawn from a study of T cells in Graves' hyperthyroidism and ophthalmopathy. TCR beta CDR3 regions were amplified from RNA transcripts. The TCR CDR3 first-round RT-PCR relied on the HTBI primer set. One entry per CDR3 protein, called by TCRdb with MiXCR from the multiplex PCR reads. The table records 730,000 or so distinct CDR3 sequences, around 20% of them present only once. Exclusion of a patient resulted from uncontrolled infection, other autoimmune disease, pregnancy or lactation. The study, taken as a whole, reports: Blood shared most expanded thyroid clonotypes above 0.001. In simple terms, a model built on 13 V-J features told ophthalmopathy apart from stable hyperthyroidism.

This clonotype was obtained from a woman aged 50 to 60 with Graves' hyperthyroidism that later progressed to Graves' ophthalmopathy. Sequencing used blood.

CDR3 DNA sequence: TGCAGCGTTGAATATGTGGGCGAAGAGACCCAGTACTTC. It encodes CSVEYVGEETQYF. V is TRBV29-1 and J is TRBJ2-5; D unclear. Per the germline V gene, CDR1 is SQVTM and CDR2 is ANQGSEA. V gave up 2 bases and J gave up 3 bases, with 10 bases separating them. The CDR3 contains 13 residues.